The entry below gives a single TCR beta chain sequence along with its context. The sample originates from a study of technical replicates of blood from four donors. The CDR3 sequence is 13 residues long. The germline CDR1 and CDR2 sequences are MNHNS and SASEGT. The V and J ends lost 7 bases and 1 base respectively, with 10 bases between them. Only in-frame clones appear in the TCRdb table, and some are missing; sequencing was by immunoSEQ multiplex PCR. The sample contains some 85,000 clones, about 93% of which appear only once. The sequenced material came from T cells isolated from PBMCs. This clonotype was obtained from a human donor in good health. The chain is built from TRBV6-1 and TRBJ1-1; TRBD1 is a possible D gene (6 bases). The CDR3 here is CASTDSPNTEAFF. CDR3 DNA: TGTGCCAGCACGGACAGCCCGAACACTGAAGCTTTCTTT.